Listed here is a single TCR beta chain. The sample belongs to a study of blood T cell repertoires in COVID-19. Study as a whole: Material from acute and convalescent COVID-19 was sourced from the United States, Italy and Spain. Nucleic acid was either cDNA or gDNA, and it came from T cells, B-cell-depleted T cells, or PBMCs.

Per the germline V gene, CDR1 is SGHDN and CDR2 is FVKESK. The CDR3 has 16 residues. V lost 2 bases, J lost 12 bases, and 15 bases stayed unmatched. Authors' methods: Counts of nucleated cells, estimated from reference gene primer amplification, were obtained. The data were produced by immunoSEQ multiplex PCR, yet TCRdb's version contains in-frame clones alone and is incomplete. V and J calls and clone size come straight from that table; D and trimming were deduced from the DNA. The sample has about 82,000 clones; around 74% are singletons. This chain links TRBV14 with TRBJ1-2, with 10 bases matching TRBD1. The TCR comes from a human donor with acute or convalescent COVID-19. The donor label of this sample is uncertain. Material: peripheral blood. The CDR3 region is CASSQYRQGALGGHTF. The CDR3 DNA sequence: TGTGCCAGCAGCCAATATCGACAGGGGGCTTTGGGCGGCCACACCTTC.